The clone carrying this T cell receptor beta chain turned up a few times. This record comes from a study of response to subunit inactivated influenza vaccine. Using its own MiXCR run on the RT-PCR reads, TCRdb lists one record per CDR3 protein. The sample carries fewer than 700,000 distinct CDR3 sequences, under 15% recorded once. The trim removed 5 bases at V and 3 bases at J, leaving 5 bases unmatched. From germline, CDR1 is DFQATT and CDR2 SNEGSKA (reference sequence). There are 14 residues in the CDR3. The sequenced sample was PBMCs from blood, obtained 40 to 50 days after vaccination. This clonotype originated in a man between 45 and 60 years old who received an inactivated influenza vaccine. V is TRBV20-1 and J is TRBJ2-3; TRBD1 matches at 10 bases. In DNA form, the CDR3 reads TGCAGTGCTCAGGACAGGGGGTGGACAGATACGCAGTATTTT. It specifies CSAQDRGWTDTQYF.